What follows are 10 T cell receptor beta chains derived from one specimen sequenced in a study of T cell repertoires in cytomegalovirus infection. MiXCR, run by TCRdb on the reads, gives a single entry per CDR3 protein. The sample shows 70,000 to 95,000 distinct CDR3 sequences, around 32% of them seen only once. These receptors have no identified antigens. The sample consisted of CD8+ T cells from cultured PBMCs, taken from culture after CMV antigen stimulation. Receptors originate from a human donor in good health (CMV status not recorded). Some clones in this sample may be carry-over from other donors' samples.

The V call is TRBV7-9, the J call TRBJ2-7; no firm D call. The ends were cut back, 5 bases at V and 5 bases at J, with 19 bases in the middle. The germline CDR1 and CDR2 sequences are SEHNR and FQNEAQ (reference sequence). The CDR3 is made up of 15 amino acids. CDR3: CASSVSLSNMNEQYF. The CDR3 nucleotides read TGTGCCAGCAGCGTAAGCCTTAGTAATATGAACGAGCAGTACTTC.

The genes are TRBV11-2 and TRBJ2-3; 7 nucleotides line up with TRBD1. The CDR3 covers 16 residues. Losses at the gene ends were 4 bases for V and 4 bases for J; bases not matched to a gene: 11. CDR1 is SGHAT, CDR2 FQNNGV, per germline. The CDR3 DNA follows: TGTGCCAGCAGCTCAGACAGGGATGTTGATCCAGATACGCAGTATTTT. Translating it yields CASSSDRDVDPDTQYF.

The chain joins TRBV7-3 to TRBJ1-2; possibly TRBD1 for D (5 bases). The CDR3 loop spans 11 amino acids. CDR1 is SGHTA, CDR2 FQGTGA, per germline. The ends were cut back, 5 bases at V and 13 bases at J, with 14 bases in the middle. In nucleotides, the CDR3 is TGTGCCAGCAGCCTTGGAGGGGAAGTCACCTTC. Protein sequence: CASSLGGEVTF.

The chain is built from TRBV27 and TRBJ1-2; 7 bases fit TRBD1. This CDR3 is 13 amino acids long. Germline CDR1 is MNHEY and CDR2 is SMNVEV (reference sequence). The V segment lost 5 bases and the J segment 6 bases; nucleotides outside the gene matches: 6. The CDR3 DNA reads TGTGCCAGCAGTCCAGGGGGATTGGATGGCTACACCTTC. Its translation is CASSPGGLDGYTF.

At least ten counts were recorded for this clonotype. The CDR3, as DNA: TGCGCCAGCAGCCGTAGCGGGAGCACAGATACGCAGTATTTT. This gives the protein CASSRSGSTDTQYF. J is TRBJ2-3 and V is TRBV4-1; 7 bases match TRBD2. V shed 4 bases and J 0 bases; nucleotides not matched to a gene: 1. Germline V gene sequence: CDR1 MGHRA, CDR2 YSYEKL. The CDR3 loop spans 14 amino acids.

V gene TRBV5-6 combines with J gene TRBJ1-2, with TRBD1 identical over 7 bases. The germline V gene has CDR1 SGHDT and CDR2 YYEEEE. The CDR3 consists of 16 residues. V shed 2 bases and J 5 bases; nucleotides not matched to a gene: 12. The CDR3 DNA follows: TGTGCCAGCAGCTTAGCGGCTCGGGACAGACATTATGGCTACACCTTC. Translating gives CASSLAARDRHYGYTF.

In its sample, this clonotype was seen many times. V is TRBV4-2 and J is TRBJ2-7; TRBD2 matches 8 bases. Germline V CDR1 and CDR2: LGHNA, YNFKEQ. Unmatched junction bases numbered 8, after V lost 5 bases and J lost 5 bases. This CDR3 contains 14 residues. The CDR3 nucleotides are TGTGCCAGCAGCGGGTTAGCGGGGAGCAACGAGCAGTACTTC. Protein product: CASSGLAGSNEQYF.

The rearrangement links TRBV4-2 to TRBJ1-2; D gene uncertain. The CDR3 spans 15 residues. From germline, CDR1 is LGHNA and CDR2 YNFKEQ. Trimming cost V 1 base and J 0 bases, with 9 bases left between them. The CDR3 reads CASSQGQATNYGYTF. The DNA of the CDR3 is TGTGCCAGCAGCCAAGGGCAGGCGACTAACTATGGCTACACCTTC.

This clonotype showed up just a few times. CDR3 residues: CASSPFQAEYEQYF. CDR3 DNA: TGTGCCAGCAGTCCGTTCCAGGCTGAGTACGAGCAGTACTTC. J is TRBJ2-7 and V is TRBV12-3 or TRBV12-4; D not resolved. The CDR3 covers 14 residues. Trimming left V 5 bases short and J 4 bases short, with 15 bases between.

The V gene is TRBV12-3 or TRBV12-4, the J gene TRBJ2-1, with D tentatively TRBD1 (6 bases). V shed 7 bases and J shed 3 bases, with 10 bases lying between them. CDR3 length: 13 amino acids. CDR3 sequence reads: CASIMDSYNEQFF. CDR3 sequence (DNA): TGTGCCAGCATTATGGACAGCTACAATGAGCAGTTCTTC.